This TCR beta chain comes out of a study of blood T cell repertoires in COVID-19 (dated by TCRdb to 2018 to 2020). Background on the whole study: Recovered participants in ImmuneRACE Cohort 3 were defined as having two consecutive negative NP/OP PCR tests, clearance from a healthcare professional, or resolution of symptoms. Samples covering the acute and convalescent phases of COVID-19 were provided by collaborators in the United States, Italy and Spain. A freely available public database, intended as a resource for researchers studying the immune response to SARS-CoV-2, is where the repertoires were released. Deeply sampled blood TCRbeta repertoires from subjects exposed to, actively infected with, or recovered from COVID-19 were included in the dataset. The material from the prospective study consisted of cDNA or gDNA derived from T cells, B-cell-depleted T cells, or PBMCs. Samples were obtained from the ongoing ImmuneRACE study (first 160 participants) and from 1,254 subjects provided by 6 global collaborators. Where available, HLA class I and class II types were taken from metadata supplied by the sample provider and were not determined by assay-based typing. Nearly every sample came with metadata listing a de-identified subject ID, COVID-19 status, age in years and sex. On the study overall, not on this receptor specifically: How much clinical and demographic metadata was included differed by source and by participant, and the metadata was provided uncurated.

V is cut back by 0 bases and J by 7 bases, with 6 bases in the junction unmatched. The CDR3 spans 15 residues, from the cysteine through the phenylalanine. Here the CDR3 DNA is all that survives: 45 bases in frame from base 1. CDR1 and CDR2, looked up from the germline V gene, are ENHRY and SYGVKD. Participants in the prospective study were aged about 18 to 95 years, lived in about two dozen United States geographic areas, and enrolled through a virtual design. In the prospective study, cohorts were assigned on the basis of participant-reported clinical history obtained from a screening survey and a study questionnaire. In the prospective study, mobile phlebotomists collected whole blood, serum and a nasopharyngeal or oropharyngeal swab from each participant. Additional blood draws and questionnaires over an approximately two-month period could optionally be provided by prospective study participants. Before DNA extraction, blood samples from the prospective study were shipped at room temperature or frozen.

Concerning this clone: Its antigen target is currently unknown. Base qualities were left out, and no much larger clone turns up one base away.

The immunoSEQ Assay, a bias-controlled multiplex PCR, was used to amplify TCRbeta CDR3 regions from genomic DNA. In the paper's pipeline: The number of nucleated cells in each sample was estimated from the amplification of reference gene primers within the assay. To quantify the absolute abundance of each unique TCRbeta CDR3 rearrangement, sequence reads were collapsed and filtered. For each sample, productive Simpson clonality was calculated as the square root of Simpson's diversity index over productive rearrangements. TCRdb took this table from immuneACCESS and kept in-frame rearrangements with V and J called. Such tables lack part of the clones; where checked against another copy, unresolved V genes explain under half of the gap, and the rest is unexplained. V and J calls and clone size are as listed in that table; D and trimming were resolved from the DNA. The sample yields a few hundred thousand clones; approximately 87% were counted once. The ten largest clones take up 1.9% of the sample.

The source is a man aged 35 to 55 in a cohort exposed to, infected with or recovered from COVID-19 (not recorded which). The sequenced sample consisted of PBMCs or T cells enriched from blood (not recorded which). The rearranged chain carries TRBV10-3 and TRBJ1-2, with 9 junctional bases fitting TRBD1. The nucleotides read TGTGCCATCAGTGAGTCTGACAGGGGGGTTGCTGGCTACACCTTC. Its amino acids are CAISESDRGVAGYTF.